This TCR beta chain was identified during a study of control samples from healthy donors and cancer patients (dated by TCRdb to 2018 to 2021). Library preparation used the immunoSEQ multiplex PCR assay. TCRdb re-hosts the immuneACCESS table, in-frame sequences only. Its copies lack some clones; in the studies checked, an unresolved V gene accounts for under half of them, and the cause for the rest is not known. The sample table holds approximately 150,000 clones, of which more than 90% were seen once. The ten largest clones add up to under 4% of the sample. About this clone: The target of this receptor is not known. No base quality information exists; no much larger clone differs at one position.

Spanning cysteine to phenylalanine, the CDR3 consists of 16 amino acids. The sequence is cut down to CDR3 DNA, 48 bases in frame from base 1. The trim is 2 bases for V and 0 bases for J, with a gap of 12 bases between the germline ends. From a lookup of the germline V gene, CDR1 and CDR2 are SGDLS and YYNGEE. The sequence links TRBV9 to TRBJ1-3; 5 matching bases give a weak D call of TRBD1. The sample was blood. The sequence derives from a man between 25 and 39 years old in good health. CDR3 loop: CASSVLDRTSGNTIYF. DNA sequence: TGTGCCAGCAGCGTGTTAGACAGAACCTCTGGAAACACCATATATTTT.